This TCR beta chain was documented in a study of T cells expressing NK-cell markers. Study as a whole: The study sequenced eight donors, seven HCMV-seropositive and one seronegative.

TCRdb re-called the 5' RACE reads, yielding one record per CDR3 amino acid sequence without DNA. In total, the table holds 400,000 or so distinct CDR3 sequences. Input material: blood T cells: a sorted CD56 or NKG2C T cell subset, CD4+ or CD8+ T cells, or bulk PBMC T cells (not recorded which). This clonotype was obtained from a woman between 45 and 60 years old in good health.

The CDR3 sequence: CASSFVNTGELFF. This rearrangement joins TRBV7-2 to TRBJ2-2. Germline V CDR1 and CDR2: SGHTA, FQGNSA. There are 13 residues in the CDR3.